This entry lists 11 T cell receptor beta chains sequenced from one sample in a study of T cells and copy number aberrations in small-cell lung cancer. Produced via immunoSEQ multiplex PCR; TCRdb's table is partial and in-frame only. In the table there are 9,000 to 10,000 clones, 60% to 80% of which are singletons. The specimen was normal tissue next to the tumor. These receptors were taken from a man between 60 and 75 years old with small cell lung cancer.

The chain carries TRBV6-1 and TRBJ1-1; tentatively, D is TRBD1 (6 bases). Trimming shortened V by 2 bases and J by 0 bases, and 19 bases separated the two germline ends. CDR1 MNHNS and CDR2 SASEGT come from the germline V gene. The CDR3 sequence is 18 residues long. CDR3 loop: CASSEYLHGGHVNTEAFF. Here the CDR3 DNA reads TGTGCCAGCAGTGAATATCTCCATGGGGGACACGTGAACACTGAAGCTTTCTTT.

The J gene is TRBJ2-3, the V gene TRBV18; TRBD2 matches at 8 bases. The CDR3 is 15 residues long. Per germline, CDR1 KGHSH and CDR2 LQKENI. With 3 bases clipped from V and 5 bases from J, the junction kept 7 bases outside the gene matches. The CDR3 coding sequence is TGTGCCAGCTCACCTGGGACTAGATTGCTAGATACGCAGTATTTT. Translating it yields CASSPGTRLLDTQYF. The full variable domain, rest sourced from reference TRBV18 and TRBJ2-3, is NAGVMQNPRHLVRRRGQEARLRCSPMKGHSHVYWYRQLPEEGLKFMVYLQKENIIDESGMPKERFSAEFPKEGPSILRIQQVVRGDSAAYFCASSPGTRLLDTQYFGPGTRLTVL.

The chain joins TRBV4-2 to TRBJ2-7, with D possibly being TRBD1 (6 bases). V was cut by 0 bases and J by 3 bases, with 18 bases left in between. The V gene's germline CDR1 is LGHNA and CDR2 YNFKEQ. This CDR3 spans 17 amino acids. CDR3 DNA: TGTGCCAGCAGCCAAGACTTACAGGGCCCTCATCGCTACGAGCAGTACTTC. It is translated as CASSQDLQGPHRYEQYF.

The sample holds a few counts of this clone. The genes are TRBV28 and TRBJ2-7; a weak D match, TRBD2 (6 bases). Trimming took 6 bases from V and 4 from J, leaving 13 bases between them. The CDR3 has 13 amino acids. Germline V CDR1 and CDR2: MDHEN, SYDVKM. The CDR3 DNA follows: TGTGCCAGCAGCCCTTTGGGAGGATACGAGCAGTACTTC. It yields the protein CASSPLGGYEQYF.

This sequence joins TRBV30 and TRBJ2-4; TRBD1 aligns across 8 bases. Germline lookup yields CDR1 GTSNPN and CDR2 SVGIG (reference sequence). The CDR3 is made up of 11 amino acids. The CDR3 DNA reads TGTGCTCGAGGACAGGGTCACATTCAGTACTTC. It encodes CARGQGHIQYF.

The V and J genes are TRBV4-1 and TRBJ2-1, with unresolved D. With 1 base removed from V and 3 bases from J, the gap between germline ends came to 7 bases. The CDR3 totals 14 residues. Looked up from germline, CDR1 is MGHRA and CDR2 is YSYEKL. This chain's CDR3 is CASSQGPSYNEQFF. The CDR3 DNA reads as TGCGCCAGCAGCCAAGGACCCAGCTACAATGAGCAGTTCTTC.

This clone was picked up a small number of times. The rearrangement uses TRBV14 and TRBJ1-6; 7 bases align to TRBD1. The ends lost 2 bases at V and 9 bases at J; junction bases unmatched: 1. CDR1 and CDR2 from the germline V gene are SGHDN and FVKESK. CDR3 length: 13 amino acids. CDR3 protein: CASSQHRGSPLHF. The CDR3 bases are TGTGCCAGCAGCCAACACAGGGGTTCACCCCTCCACTTT.

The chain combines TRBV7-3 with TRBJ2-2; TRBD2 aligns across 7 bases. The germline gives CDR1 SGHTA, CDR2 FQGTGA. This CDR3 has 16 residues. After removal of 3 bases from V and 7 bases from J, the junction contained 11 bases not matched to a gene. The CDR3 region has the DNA TGTGCCAGCAGCTTGAATGCGGGAGTAACGGACGGGGAGCTGTTTTTT. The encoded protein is CASSLNAGVTDGELFF.

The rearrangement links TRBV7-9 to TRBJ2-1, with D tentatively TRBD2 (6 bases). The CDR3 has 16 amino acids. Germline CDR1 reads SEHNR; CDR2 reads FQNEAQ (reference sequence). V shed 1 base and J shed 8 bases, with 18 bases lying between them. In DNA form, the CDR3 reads TGTGCCAGCAGCTTAGAGGGAGGAGTGTATGGAGATGAGCAGTTCTTC. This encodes CASSLEGGVYGDEQFF.

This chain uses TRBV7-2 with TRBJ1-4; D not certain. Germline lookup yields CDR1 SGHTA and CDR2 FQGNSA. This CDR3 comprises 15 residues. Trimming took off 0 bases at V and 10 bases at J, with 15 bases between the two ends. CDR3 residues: CASSLAQGNLGKLFF. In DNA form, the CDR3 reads TGTGCCAGCAGCTTAGCGCAAGGAAACCTTGGAAAACTGTTTTTT.

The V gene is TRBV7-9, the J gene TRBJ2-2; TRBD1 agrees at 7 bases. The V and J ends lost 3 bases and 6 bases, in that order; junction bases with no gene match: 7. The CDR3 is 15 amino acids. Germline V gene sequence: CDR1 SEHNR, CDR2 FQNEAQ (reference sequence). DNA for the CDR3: TGTGCCAGCAGCTTCCGGACAGGTGGACCCGGGGAGCTGTTTTTT. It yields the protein CASSFRTGGPGELFF.